These 24 T cell receptor beta chains were all obtained from the same sample, sequenced in a study of blood T cell repertoires in COVID-19. Libraries were prepared by immunoSEQ multiplex PCR; TCRdb keeps only in-frame clonotypes and omits some of them. Of some 350,000 clones in the sample, around 87% were seen once. Sequencing input: PBMCs or T cells enriched from blood (not recorded which). The receptor set was obtained from a woman aged 25-40 years who had recovered from COVID-19.

This chain links TRBV5-1 with TRBJ1-1; TRBD1 is a possible D gene (6 bases). Germline V CDR1 and CDR2: SGHRS, YFSETQ. The V and J ends lost 5 bases and 2 bases respectively, with 16 bases between them. The CDR3 length is 15 residues. The CDR3 DNA reads TGCGCCAGCAGTGCTTGGGGGCAGACTAACACTGAAGCTTTCTTT. As protein: CASSAWGQTNTEAFF.

The chain couples TRBV11-3 to TRBJ2-3, with D tentatively TRBD1 (5 bases). The length of the CDR3 is 15 residues. Between the trimmed V and J ends, which lost 4 bases and 4 bases, there was a span of 15 bases. Germline CDR1 is SGHNT and CDR2 is YENEEA. The CDR3 loop reads CASSSRTKGSDTQYF. The CDR3 DNA reads as TGTGCCAGCAGCTCCCGGACAAAAGGATCAGATACGCAGTATTTT.

The rearrangement joins TRBV18 to TRBJ1-1; tentative D call: TRBD1 (5 bases). The V gene lost 5 bases and the J gene lost 1 base, with 11 bases spanning the gap. The CDR3 consists of 14 residues. Germline CDR1 reads KGHSH; CDR2 reads LQKENI. CDR3: CASSSPTGNTEAFF. In DNA, the CDR3 is TGTGCCAGCTCATCGCCCACAGGGAACACTGAAGCTTTCTTT. Full variable domain (missing parts from reference TRBV18 and TRBJ1-1): NAGVMQNPRHLVRRRGQEARLRCSPMKGHSHVYWYRQLPEEGLKFMVYLQKENIIDESGMPKERFSAEFPKEGPSILRIQQVVRGDSAAYFCASSSPTGNTEAFFGQGTRLTVV.

This clone was recorded once. V usage is TRBV6-5 and J usage is TRBJ1-2; D is unresolved. The CDR3 has 10 residues. V was clipped by 8 bases and J by 4 bases, with 5 bases between them. The V gene's germline CDR1 is MNHEY and CDR2 SVGAGI. The CDR3 region is CASGLYGYTF. CDR3 DNA sequence: TGTGCCAGCGGACTCTATGGCTACACCTTC.

J is TRBJ1-2 and V is TRBV5-4; TRBD1 agrees at 7 bases. The CDR3 sequence is 14 residues long. V was pared by 1 base and J by 6 bases, with 6 bases of the junction left unmatched. CDR1 and CDR2 (germline): SGHNT, YYREEE (reference sequence). CDR3 coding DNA: TGTGCCAGCAGCTTGAGACAGGGAGGAAATGGCTACACCTTC. Its translation: CASSLRQGGNGYTF.

The chain is built from TRBV6-6 and TRBJ1-1; tentative D call: TRBD1 (5 bases). The CDR3 totals 14 residues. Looked up from germline, CDR1 is MNHNY and CDR2 is SVGAGI (reference sequence). Trimming shortened V by 2 bases and J by 5 bases, and 12 bases separated the two germline ends. The CDR3 DNA sequence: TGTGCCAGCAGTTACCGGGGGGGTTGGACTGAAGCTTTCTTT. Translating it yields CASSYRGGWTEAFF.

The CDR3 DNA sequence: TGTGCCAGCAGCTTGGACCAGGGTCTGACCGGGGAGCTGTTTTTT. Translating gives CASSLDQGLTGELFF. The chain is built from TRBV5-8 and TRBJ2-2, with a possible D match to TRBD1 (5 bases). The ends were cut back, 0 bases at V and 5 bases at J, with 11 bases in the middle. CDR1 and CDR2 from the germline V gene are SGHTS and YDEGEE. This CDR3 is 15 amino acids long.

A note on this clone: Other DNA sequences of this sample code for an identical CDR3. This chain connects TRBV7-2 to TRBJ2-3, with 11 bases identical to TRBD2. The CDR3 is made up of 15 amino acids. Germline loops: CDR1 SGHTA, CDR2 FQGNSA. V was clipped by 5 bases and J by 6 bases; unmatched bases: 7. The CDR3 DNA is TGTGCCAGCAGCCTTCTAGCGGGGGGCGGGGATACGCAGTATTTT. It translates to CASSLLAGGGDTQYF.

This rearrangement joins TRBV6-5 to TRBJ1-2; D is unclear. V was trimmed by 5 bases and J by 1 base, leaving 11 bases between them. The CDR3 has 14 amino acids. The V gene's germline CDR1 is MNHEY and CDR2 SVGAGI. The CDR3 reads CASSPGLVNYGYTF. The CDR3 nucleotides are TGTGCCAGCAGTCCAGGATTAGTTAACTATGGCTACACCTTC.

The V call is TRBV2, the J call TRBJ1-1; TRBD1 is a possible D gene (5 bases). The V end was cut by 6 bases, the J end by 4 bases, with 15 bases between. Germline V gene data show CDR1 as SNHLY and CDR2 as FYNNEI. The CDR3 spans 14 residues. The CDR3 region has the DNA TGTGCCAGCAGGGCGACGACAGAGACCACTGAAGCTTTCTTT. Its protein product is CASRATTETTEAFF.

This CDR3 reads CASSLDPGDWEQYF. In nucleotides, the CDR3 is TGTGCCAGCAGCTTAGACCCCGGAGACTGGGAGCAGTACTTC. This chain links TRBV11-1 with TRBJ2-7; D is unclear. Trimming took off 1 base at V and 7 bases at J, with 14 bases between the two ends. The CDR3 runs 14 residues. Germline V gives CDR1 SGHAT, CDR2 FQDESV (reference sequence).

The V and J genes are TRBV2 and TRBJ1-1; no clear D. V was shortened by 6 bases and J by 1 base, with 6 bases between the two germline ends. Germline V gives CDR1 SNHLY, CDR2 FYNNEI. This CDR3 comprises 12 residues. The CDR3 sequence is CASSFWNTEAFF. As DNA, the CDR3 is TGTGCCAGCAGCTTCTGGAACACTGAAGCTTTCTTT. Complete variable domain (other parts from reference TRBV2 and TRBJ1-1): EPEVTQTPSHQVTQMGQEVILRCVPISNHLYFYWYRQILGQKVEFLVSFYNNEISEKSEIFDDQFSVERPDGSNFTLKIRSTKLEDSAMYFCASSFWNTEAFFGQGTRLTVV.

This clone was picked up one time. This chain connects TRBV19 to TRBJ2-5, with TRBD1 as a possible D gene (5 bases). With 5 bases removed from V and 3 bases from J, the gap between germline ends came to 13 bases. This CDR3 is 14 amino acids long. CDR1 is LNHDA, CDR2 SQIVND, per germline (reference sequence). CDR3 residues: CASSGVRAEETQYF. Here the CDR3 DNA reads TGTGCCAGTAGTGGTGTCAGGGCGGAAGAGACCCAGTACTTC.

The CDR3: CASSLLSDRDLNQPQHF. The CDR3 nucleotides read TGTGCCAGCAGCTTGCTCTCTGACAGGGACCTTAATCAGCCCCAGCATTTT. This rearrangement joins TRBV5-6 to TRBJ1-5; TRBD1 agrees at 7 bases. Germline V gene data show CDR1 as SGHDT and CDR2 as YYEEEE. The CDR3 runs 17 residues. V lost 1 base to trimming and J lost 4 bases; unmatched junction nucleotides: 11.

In its sample, this clone was seen a few times. V gene TRBV6-2 or TRBV6-3 combines with J gene TRBJ1-1; D remains ambiguous. Trimming stripped 4 bases from V and 2 bases from J, with 11 bases between. Germline V gene data show CDR1 as MNHEY and CDR2 as SVGEGT. The length of the CDR3 is 14 residues. The DNA of the CDR3 is TGTGCCAGCAGTTCCCTTCCACAAAACACTGAAGCTTTCTTT. It codes for CASSSLPQNTEAFF.

The chain employs TRBV27 and TRBJ2-3, with D possibly TRBD2 on 6 matching bases. Trimming stripped 5 bases from V and 5 bases from J, with 26 bases between. The CDR3 length is 18 residues. In germline, CDR1 is MNHEY, CDR2 SMNVEV (reference sequence). The CDR3 region is CASSPTLVGGANLDTQYF. The CDR3 DNA reads TGTGCCAGCAGTCCCACTTTGGTTGGCGGGGCTAACCTAGATACGCAGTATTTT.

The chain links TRBV28 to TRBJ1-4; 7 bases are shared with TRBD1. The CDR3 is 15 residues long. The germline V gene encodes CDR1 MDHEN and CDR2 SYDVKM. J was trimmed by 10 bases and V by 6 bases; bases with no gene match: 14. DNA for the CDR3: TGTGCCAGCAGGGGCGTAGACAGGGATATCGGAAAACTGTTTTTT. This translates into CASRGVDRDIGKLFF.

The chain combines TRBV30 with TRBJ2-1; 10 bases line up with TRBD1. Germline V lookup: CDR1 GTSNPN, CDR2 SVGIG (reference sequence). CDR3 length equals 15 residues. V shed 5 bases and J 8 bases; nucleotides not matched to a gene: 12. CDR3 loop: CAWGTGTGVGDEQFF. CDR3 DNA: TGTGCCTGGGGGACCGGGACAGGGGTGGGCGATGAGCAGTTCTTC.

CDR3 sequence (DNA): TGCGCCGGCTATGGTACAAGGCAGGGAGGCACTGAAGCTTTCTTT. It yields the protein CAGYGTRQGGTEAFF. This chain connects TRBV10-1 to TRBJ1-1, with D tentatively TRBD1 (5 bases). Germline values: CDR1 WNHNN, CDR2 SYGVQD (reference sequence). V dropped 11 bases and J dropped 4 bases, with 23 bases sitting between them. This CDR3 has 15 residues.

With respect to this clone: A read error may produce the germline difference seen at one junction end. The chain has TRBV19 and TRBJ1-5; D gene unclear. The germline CDR1 and CDR2 sequences are LNHDA and SQIVND (reference sequence). The CDR3 spans 15 residues. CDR3 DNA: TGTGCCAGTAGTCCTCCGGGAGGGAGCAGTCAGCCCCAGCATTTT. This gives the protein CASSPPGGSSQPQHF.

The J gene is TRBJ1-1, the V gene TRBV19, with TRBD1 matching 8 bases. The CDR3 runs 15 residues. Germline assignment: CDR1 LNHDA and CDR2 SQIVND (reference sequence). J gave up 5 bases and V 2 bases, and 7 bases lay outside the gene matches. The CDR3 coding sequence is TGTGCCAGTAGTATATTAACAGGGGGGAGTACTGAAGCTTTCTTT. This translates into CASSILTGGSTEAFF. Full variable domain (remainder filled in from reference TRBV19 and TRBJ1-1): DGGITQSPKYLFRKEGQNVTLSCEQNLNHDAMYWYRQDPGQGLRLIYYSQIVNDFQKGDIAEGYSVSREKKESFPLTVTSAQKNPTAFYLCASSILTGGSTEAFFGQGTRLTVV.

The chain employs TRBV2 and TRBJ1-1; possible D gene TRBD1, 6 bases. This CDR3 contains 15 residues. V dropped 4 bases and J dropped 5 bases, with 17 bases sitting between them. The germline CDR1 and CDR2 sequences are SNHLY and FYNNEI. The CDR3 loop is CASSVYRGARTEAFF. The CDR3 DNA is TGTGCCAGCAGTGTGTACCGGGGGGCACGAACTGAAGCTTTCTTT.

This chain links TRBV28 with TRBJ1-6; tentatively, D is TRBD1 (6 bases). V lost 5 bases, J lost 7 bases, and 12 bases lay in between. CDR3 length equals 14 residues. Germline values: CDR1 MDHEN, CDR2 SYDVKM. CDR3 loop: CASSPGQFNSPLHF. The CDR3 DNA reads as TGTGCCAGCAGTCCAGGACAGTTCAATTCACCCCTCCACTTT.

This chain joins TRBV15 and TRBJ2-3; 11 bases are shared with TRBD1. CDR1 LNHNV and CDR2 YYDKDF come from the germline V gene (reference sequence). The CDR3 totals 18 residues. V was clipped by 1 base and J by 2 bases; unmatched bases: 8. The CDR3 coding sequence is TGTGCCACCAGCAGAGGGACAGGGGGCGGTCCCCACACAGATACGCAGTATTTT. Its protein product is CATSRGTGGGPHTDTQYF.